Below, 32 T cell receptor beta chains from the same sample are listed, as sequenced in a study of response to subunit inactivated influenza vaccine. One entry per CDR3 protein, called by TCRdb with MiXCR from the RT-PCR reads. Of 150,000 to 200,000 distinct CDR3 sequences in the sample, about an eighth were seen once. The same data also contributed to another study, on T cells expressing NK-cell markers. That report adds: Synthesis of TCR beta cDNA relied on 5'RACE template switching carrying UMIs.

The source material was CD8+ T cells sorted from PBMCs, sampled 11 to 12 days after vaccination. These receptors came from a man between 50 and 59 years old who received an inactivated influenza vaccine.

The genes are TRBV7-9 and TRBJ2-7, with 9 positions matching TRBD1. Germline lookup yields CDR1 SEHNR and CDR2 FQNEAQ (reference sequence). V trimming: 4 bases; J trimming: 5 bases; junction bases outside the gene matches: 12. CDR3 length: 16 residues. In nucleotides, the CDR3 is TGTGCCAGCAGCTCTGCACCGGGACAGGGTAGTCACGAGCAGTACTTC. Its protein is CASSSAPGQGSHEQYF.

The chain employs TRBV19 and TRBJ1-1; TRBD1 matches 7 bases. The ends lost 6 bases at V and 1 base at J; junction bases unmatched: 11. The CDR3 totals 16 residues. Germline V gene data show CDR1 as LNHDA and CDR2 as SQIVND (reference sequence). The CDR3 sequence: CASRTRARGRNTEAFF. CDR3 nucleotides: TGTGCCAGTAGGACGAGGGCCAGGGGGAGGAACACTGAAGCTTTCTTT.

This clonotype was seen a handful of times. The chain links TRBV7-3 to TRBJ1-1; D is uncertain. Germline V gene lookup returns CDR1 SGHTA and CDR2 FQGTGA. Trimming took off 2 bases at V and 6 bases at J, with 16 bases between the two ends. CDR3 length: 15 residues. The CDR3 sequence: CASSLSGESSSEAFF. In DNA form, the CDR3 reads TGTGCCAGCAGCTTATCTGGCGAGTCCTCATCTGAAGCTTTCTTT.

This clonotype was observed a handful of times. V and J are TRBV6-2 or TRBV6-3 and TRBJ2-7; TRBD1 is a possible D gene (5 bases). The V end was cut by 0 bases, the J end by 1 base, with 7 bases between. Germline CDR1 reads MNHEY; CDR2 reads SVGEGT. CDR3 length: 14 residues. The CDR3 coding sequence is TGTGCCAGCAGTTACTCGACAGCTTCCTACGAGCAGTACTTC. Its translation: CASSYSTASYEQYF.

This clonotype appeared a few times. V and J are TRBV25-1 and TRBJ1-1, with 7 nucleotides matching TRBD1. Germline trimming cut 5 bases from V and 1 base from J; bases unmatched to any gene: 7. The germline CDR1 and CDR2 sequences are MGHDK and SYGVNS. The CDR3 is made up of 15 amino acids. DNA for the CDR3: TGTGCCAGCAGTCCGACGGGACAGCCGAACACTGAAGCTTTCTTT. Amino acid sequence: CASSPTGQPNTEAFF. The full variable domain, with the rest looked up from reference TRBV25-1 and TRBJ1-1, is EADIYQTPRYLVIGTGKKITLECSQTMGHDKMYWYQQDPGMELHLIHYSYGVNSTEKGDLSSESTVSRIRTEHFPLTLESARPSHTSQYLCASSPTGQPNTEAFFGQGTRLTVV.

The chain recombines TRBV14 with TRBJ1-1, with D uncertain. The V gene's germline CDR1 is SGHDN and CDR2 FVKESK. There are 15 residues in the CDR3. V was clipped by 0 bases and J by 0 bases, with 8 bases between them. The CDR3 nucleotides read TGTGCCAGCAGCCAAGACGCACAGCTGAACACTGAAGCTTTCTTT. Encoded protein: CASSQDAQLNTEAFF.

J is TRBJ2-1 and V is TRBV5-1; 14 positions agree with TRBD2. J was trimmed by 8 bases and V by 6 bases; bases with no gene match: 7. Germline CDR1 is SGHRS and CDR2 is YFSETQ. CDR3 length equals 15 residues. The CDR3 region is CASKMTSGGAYEQFF. In nucleotides, the CDR3 is TGCGCCAGCAAGATGACTAGCGGGGGGGCCTATGAGCAGTTCTTC.

As DNA, the CDR3 is TGTGCCAGCAGTTACGGGACACTTGAAGCTTTCTTT. Translating gives CASSYGTLEAFF. J is TRBJ1-1 and V is TRBV6-5; perhaps TRBD1 as D (6 bases). CDR3 length: 12 amino acids. V was cut by 2 bases and J by 7 bases, with 8 bases left in between. CDR1 is MNHEY and CDR2 is SVGAGI in the germline V gene.

This chain joins TRBV7-6 and TRBJ2-2; 9 bases line up with TRBD2. The CDR3 runs 17 residues. CDR1 SGHVS and CDR2 FNYEAQ come from the germline V gene. The junction had 7 bases not matched to a gene; V was cut back by 3 bases and J by 2 bases. CDR3 in DNA: TGTGCCAGCAGCTTCCGACCTAGCGGGACCAACACCGGGGAGCTGTTTTTT. Translation gives CASSFRPSGTNTGELFF.

This clonotype was detected only a few times. CDR3 bases: TGTGCCAGCAGTTACTCTATCGCGGCTAGCGGGAGCAACGAGCAGTACTTC. Translation: CASSYSIAASGSNEQYF. The gene calls are TRBV6-5 and TRBJ2-7, with TRBD2 matching over 10 bases. Germline CDR1 is MNHEY and CDR2 is SVGAGI. CDR3 length equals 17 residues. V trimming: 0 bases; J trimming: 5 bases; junction bases outside the gene matches: 10.

Comments on this clonotype: The conserved final phenylalanine or tryptophan is absent from the CDR3, which likely points to a read error. The chain couples TRBV29-1 to TRBJ2-1; D remains unclear. Looked up from germline, CDR1 is SQVTM and CDR2 is ANQGSEA. The CDR3 length is 10 residues. The V and J ends lost 6 bases and 8 bases respectively, with 8 bases between them. The CDR3 reads CSVLVYEQFS. The CDR3 DNA sequence: TGCAGCGTCCTGGTGTATGAGCAGTTCTCC.

This clonotype has just one count. J is TRBJ2-5 and V is TRBV6-2 or TRBV6-3; no reliable D call. Germline assignment: CDR1 MNHEY and CDR2 SVGEGT. V lost 4 bases, J lost 4 bases, and 16 bases lay in between. The CDR3 covers 15 residues. DNA of the CDR3: TGTGCCAGCAGTTCCATCGAGGTAACGACAGAGACCCAGTACTTC. Encoded protein: CASSSIEVTTETQYF.

This clonotype occurred many times. The J gene is TRBJ1-3, the V gene TRBV12-3 or TRBV12-4, with D unresolved. V was trimmed by 1 base and J by 4 bases, leaving 2 bases between them. The CDR3 totals 12 residues. The CDR3 DNA reads as TGTGCCAGCAGTTTAGGAGGAAACACCATATATTTT. This translates into CASSLGGNTIYF.

This clonotype came up a few times. The V gene is TRBV10-2, the J gene TRBJ2-4, with D possibly matching TRBD1 (6 bases). There are 11 residues in the CDR3. CDR1 WSHSY and CDR2 SAAADI come from the germline V gene. Trimming left V 8 bases short and J 12 bases short, with 14 bases between. CDR3 coding DNA: TGCGCCAGCTGGGGGCCCGACCGTCAGTACTTC. Its protein is CASWGPDRQYF.

This clonotype came up a few times. This CDR3 reads CASSLVLAGNTDTQYF. The DNA for the CDR3 is TGCGCCAGCAGCTTGGTATTGGCGGGAAACACAGATACGCAGTATTTT. The V and J genes are TRBV5-1 and TRBJ2-3, with D maybe TRBD2 (6 bases). The germline CDR1 and CDR2 sequences are SGHRS and YFSETQ. This CDR3 contains 16 residues. Trimming cost V 0 bases and J 2 bases, with 13 bases left between them. The full variable domain, rest sourced from reference TRBV5-1 and TRBJ2-3, is KAGVTQTPRYLIKTRGQQVTLSCSPISGHRSVSWYQQTPGQGLQFLFEYFSETQRNKGNFPGRFSGRQFSNSRSEMNVSTLELGDSALYLCASSLVLAGNTDTQYFGPGTRLTVL.

The chain has TRBV7-2 and TRBJ2-2; D uncertain. There are 16 residues in the CDR3. Germline CDR1 SGHTA, CDR2 FQGNSA. The V end was cut by 5 bases, the J end by 3 bases, with 16 bases between. The CDR3 DNA reads as TGTGCCAGCAGCCCGGCCGCGGACCCTTACACCGGGGAGCTGTTTTTT. It is translated as CASSPAADPYTGELFF. The whole variable domain, remainder taken from reference TRBV7-2 and TRBJ2-2, is GAGVSQSPSNKVTEKGKDVELRCDPISGHTALYWYRQSLGQGLEFLIYFQGNSAPDKSGLPSDRFSAERTGGSVSTLTIQRTQQEDSAVYLCASSPAADPYTGELFFGEGSRLTVL.

The chain combines TRBV12-3 or TRBV12-4 with TRBJ2-3; 8 positions match TRBD2. The CDR3 consists of 15 residues. The trim removed 6 bases at V and 8 bases at J, leaving 13 bases unmatched. Here the CDR3 reads CASRTSTGGGGTQYF. The CDR3 DNA sequence: TGTGCCAGCAGAACCTCTACGGGGGGGGGCGGTACGCAGTATTTT.

The chain recombines TRBV5-5 with TRBJ2-7, with 10 bases that match TRBD1. The CDR3 has 14 amino acids. V shed 4 bases, J shed 6 bases, and the junction held 7 bases outside the gene matches. Germline V gene data show CDR1 as SGHKS and CDR2 as YYEKEE (reference sequence). CDR3 bases: TGTGCCAGCAGCCAAAGGACAGGGGGAACCGAGCAGTACTTC. Residues: CASSQRTGGTEQYF.

The CDR3 loop reads CASSQVLGGEQFF. Here the CDR3 DNA reads TGTGCCAGCAGCCAAGTTCTTGGGGGTGAGCAGTTCTTC. V gene TRBV7-9 combines with J gene TRBJ2-1, with D tentatively TRBD1 or TRBD2 (5 bases each). V was shortened by 5 bases and J by 9 bases, with 14 bases between the two germline ends. The CDR3 consists of 13 residues. The germline V gene has CDR1 SEHNR and CDR2 FQNEAQ (reference sequence).

The rearrangement joins TRBV4-3 to TRBJ2-1, with D perhaps being TRBD1 or TRBD2 (5 bases each). CDR1 is LGHNA, CDR2 YSLEER, per germline. The CDR3 is made up of 16 amino acids. Trimming cost V 3 bases and J 4 bases, with 16 bases left between them. CDR3: CASSQGMGVVYNEQFF. CDR3 coding DNA: TGCGCCAGCAGCCAGGGAATGGGGGTAGTATACAATGAGCAGTTCTTC.

In its sample, this clonotype was seen many times. This chain uses TRBV15 with TRBJ2-7; possibly TRBD2 for D (5 bases). The V gene lost 5 bases and the J gene lost 5 bases, with 19 bases spanning the gap. The CDR3 contains 15 residues. The germline gives CDR1 LNHNV, CDR2 YYDKDF (reference sequence). The CDR3 nucleotides are TGTGCCACCAGCGCGGCGAGCGGAACGGTTAACGAGCAGTACTTC. Encoded protein: CATSAASGTVNEQYF.

The V and J genes are TRBV11-2 and TRBJ2-3, with 8 bases aligning to TRBD2. This CDR3 contains 15 residues. The V gene end was trimmed by 4 bases and the J gene end by 5 bases; junction bases not matched to a gene: 8. In germline, CDR1 is SGHAT, CDR2 FQNNGV. The CDR3 nucleotides are TGTGCCAGCAGCTCCGGGACTAGGTATAAAGATACGCAGTATTTT. Amino acids: CASSSGTRYKDTQYF.

The V call is TRBV19, the J call TRBJ2-1, with unresolved D. The germline CDR1 and CDR2 sequences are LNHDA and SQIVND (reference sequence). The CDR3 has 15 amino acids. V was shortened by 1 base and J by 3 bases, with 10 bases between the two germline ends. The CDR3 bases are TGTGCCAGTAGTATAGCTAACGGATACTACAATGAGCAGTTCTTC. Protein sequence: CASSIANGYYNEQFF.

This clonotype turned up a few times. The rearrangement links TRBV7-9 to TRBJ2-1, with D possibly TRBD2 on 7 matching bases. CDR1 SEHNR and CDR2 FQNEAQ come from the germline V gene (reference sequence). Deletions cut 1 base from V and 10 bases from J, with 11 bases between. The length of the CDR3 is 13 residues. CDR3 nucleotides: TGTGCCAGCAGCTTAGAGGGGGGGCCGGAGCAGTTCTTC. Amino acid sequence: CASSLEGGPEQFF.

In this sample, this clonotype turned up a few times. The rearrangement links TRBV24-1 to TRBJ2-1; D is ambiguous. Per germline, CDR1 KGHDR and CDR2 SFDVKD. The V and J ends lost 2 bases and 6 bases respectively, with 10 bases between them. This CDR3 region has 14 residues. For the CDR3, the DNA is TGTGCCACCAGTGATTGGACGGACGGCAATGAGCAGTTCTTC. This encodes CATSDWTDGNEQFF.

This clonotype was seen more than once but under ten times. The chain is built from TRBV24-1 and TRBJ2-1; TRBD1 or TRBD2 may be the D gene (5 bases each). Between the trimmed V and J ends, which lost 0 bases and 8 bases, there was a span of 13 bases. In germline, CDR1 is KGHDR, CDR2 SFDVKD. The CDR3 consists of 15 residues. CDR3 nucleotides: TGTGCCACCAGTGATTTGCGGGGTGGGGACCATGAGCAGTTCTTC. The encoded protein is CATSDLRGGDHEQFF.

A few counts support this clonotype. This chain uses TRBV12-3 or TRBV12-4 with TRBJ2-1, with a tentative D call TRBD1 (5 bases). V shed 2 bases and J shed 8 bases, with 13 bases lying between them. The CDR3 contains 14 residues. CDR3 in amino acids: CASSLSLGADEQFF. CDR3 DNA: TGTGCCAGCAGTTTAAGTTTAGGGGCCGATGAGCAGTTCTTC.

In this sample, this clonotype turned up a few times. V is TRBV12-3 or TRBV12-4 and J is TRBJ2-7, with D maybe TRBD2 (6 bases). The CDR3 totals 14 residues. With 3 bases removed from V and 4 bases from J, the gap between germline ends came to 13 bases. CDR3 in amino acids: CASSLSRGRYEQYF. CDR3 bases: TGTGCCAGCAGTTTGAGCCGGGGGAGGTACGAGCAGTACTTC.

CDR3 amino acids: CASSLGRGQTQYF. DNA for the CDR3: TGTGCCAGCAGTTTGGGAAGGGGTCAGACCCAGTACTTC. The chain links TRBV27 to TRBJ2-5, with D possibly being TRBD1 (5 bases). Germline lookup yields CDR1 MNHEY and CDR2 SMNVEV (reference sequence). V lost 3 bases, J lost 6 bases, and 11 bases lay in between. CDR3 size: 13 residues.

The rearrangement joins TRBV28 to TRBJ2-5; a possible D gene is TRBD2 (5 bases). V lost 5 bases to trimming and J lost 5 bases, with 15 bases between them. Germline assignment: CDR1 MDHEN and CDR2 SYDVKM. CDR3 length: 14 amino acids. The CDR3, as DNA: TGTGCCAGCAGTCCCCCGGTTGGGGAGGAGACCCAGTACTTC. This encodes CASSPPVGEETQYF. Together with reference TRBV28 and TRBJ2-5, the CDR3 gives the full variable domain: DVKVTQSSRYLVKRTGEKVFLECVQDMDHENMFWYRQDPGLGLRLIYFSYDVKMKEKGDIPEGYSVSREKKERFSLILESASTNQTSMYLCASSPPVGEETQYFGPGTRLLVL.

The chain couples TRBV30 to TRBJ2-1; D gene ambiguous. V was clipped by 0 bases and J by 1 base, with 4 bases between them. The germline CDR1 and CDR2 sequences are GTSNPN and SVGIG (reference sequence). The CDR3 consists of 13 residues. As DNA, the CDR3 is TGTGCCTGGAGTGTACAGTCCTACAATGAGCAGTTCTTC. Amino acids: CAWSVQSYNEQFF.

This clonotype was picked up a small number of times. The CDR3 DNA reads TGTGCCAGCAGTGCGGGGACTAGCGGTTGGAATGAGCAGTTCTTC. As protein: CASSAGTSGWNEQFF. The chain employs TRBV2 and TRBJ2-1; 11 bases line up with TRBD2. CDR3 length equals 15 residues. V shed 4 bases and J 7 bases; nucleotides not matched to a gene: 6. CDR1 and CDR2 from the germline V gene are SNHLY and FYNNEI.